This TCR beta chain is drawn from a study of TIL therapy for anti-PD-1-resistant metastatic lung cancer (dated by TCRdb to the early 2020s). Some background on the complete study: Tumors were harvested before any PD-1/PD-L1 blockade; patients then received nivolumab, and those progressing received lymphodepletion, expanded TIL infusion and IL-2. Enrolled patients had a median age of around 58 years (range about 38-85) and a median tumor PD-L1 proportion score of less than 7%. Most of the cohort had lung adenocarcinoma, a handful of tumors were EGFR-mutant and two were ALK-rearranged, and half of the patients were current or former smokers. A median non-synonymous tumor mutation burden of more than 1.2 mutations per megabase was determined across the cohort by whole-exome sequencing. T cell receptor beta sequencing of tumor and peripheral blood was used to follow clonotypes across the tumor, the expanded TIL product and serial blood samples.

Measured from the cysteine to the phenylalanine, the CDR3 is 15 residues long. Of the read, only the CDR3 DNA is kept; its 45 bases are in frame from base 1. CDR1 LNHDA and CDR2 SQIVND were looked up in the germline V gene (reference sequence). V sheds 3 bases and J sheds 2 bases, leaving 14 bases between their ends. Overall results and qualifications from the work: The cohort was highly selected, including more treatment-naive, never-smoker and oncogene-addicted patients than is typical, which limits generalizability. The study protocol defined all tumor marker inferences as exploratory. The baseline peripheral repertoire was partially replaced by infused TIL clonotypes, which then decayed over months, and no apparent association between persistence and response was found.

The time point tag for this specimen amounts to: pre-treatment sample, taken before nivolumab and TIL therapy. A phase I trial run at two centers enrolled adults with stage 4 NSCLC between late 2017 and early 2020. The samples were obtained from a phase I trial that was single-arm and open-label and tested tumor-infiltrating lymphocyte therapy combined with nivolumab in advanced non-small cell lung cancer. Blood mononuclear cells from EDTA tubes were isolated by Ficoll gradient, snap-frozen as pellets, and DNA was extracted with a Qiagen mini-prep kit. The immunoSEQ v3 hsTCRB kit was used to amplify TCR beta CDR3 regions from genomic DNA through bias-controlled multiplex PCR. An Illumina NextSeq 500 was used to sequence the TCR libraries, reaching around 1.8 million read pairs at survey level or 5-6 million at deep level. Turning to the authors' computational methods: V, D and J genes were assigned, non-productive sequences were removed, and clonality was reported by immunoSEQ Analyzer software. Repertoires of infused TIL and blood were compared using productive Simpson clonality and the Morisita overlap index of productive TRB rearrangements. Absolute clonotype counts in blood were estimated as lymphocyte count times CD3+ fraction times the clone's productive frequency. In TCRdb, the immuneACCESS table is reduced to in-frame sequences with V and J assigned. These tables do not hold every clone; where another copy was compared, an unresolved V gene accounts for under half, and the others remain unexplained. V and J calls and clone size are copied from that table; D and trimming were computed from the DNA. For this sample there are tens of thousands of clones; approximately 69% appear just once. The top ten constitute roughly 7.2% of the sample.

As for this clone: There is no known antigen for this receptor. The sample holds no much larger clone one base away, and base qualities are not on file.

This clonotype was sampled from a person aged 30 to 80 with non-small cell lung cancer. Here the chain combines TRBV19 and TRBJ2-7; the D segment could be TRBD2, given 5 matching bases. This specimen was blood, taken at baseline. Here is the DNA: TGTGCCAGTAGTATTGGGCTAGCCGAGCCCTACGAGCAGTACTTC. Its product reads: CASSIGLAEPYEQYF. This CDR3, with the reference TRBV19 and TRBJ2-7 proteins standing in past its ends, gives the full variable domain DGGITQSPKYLFRKEGQNVTLSCEQNLNHDAMYWYRQDPGQGLRLIYYSQIVNDFQKGDIAEGYSVSREKKESFPLTVTSAQKNPTAFYLCASSIGLAEPYEQYFGPGTRLTVT.